These 6 T cell receptor beta chains share one sample of origin, sequenced in a study of shared clonotypes between healthy human individuals. Data came from immunoSEQ multiplex PCR; TCRdb stores just in-frame clones and leaves some out. Of more than 2 million clones detected, about 94% appear once; the ten largest clones hold about 0.13%. The sample consisted of naive CD4+ T cells sorted from blood. Sample subset: CD45RA+ positively selected. The origin of the receptors is a man between 18 and 35 years old in good health.

To note about this clone: The same CDR3 arises from other DNA sequences in this sample as well. The chain is built from TRBV5-4 and TRBJ2-7; tentative D call: TRBD1 (5 bases). V shed 4 bases and J shed 2 bases, with 10 bases lying between them. From germline, CDR1 is SGHNT and CDR2 YYREEE (reference sequence). CDR3 length equals 13 residues. The CDR3 coding sequence is TGTGCCAGCAGCCTTACAGGTACCTACGAGCAGTACTTC. Protein: CASSLTGTYEQYF. Complete variable domain (other parts from reference TRBV5-4 and TRBJ2-7): ETGVTQSPTHLIKTRGQQVTLRCSSQSGHNTVSWYQQALGQGPQFIFQYYREEENGRGNFPPRFSGLQFPNYSSELNVNALELDDSALYLCASSLTGTYEQYFGPGTRLTVT.

This chain uses TRBV10-3 with TRBJ1-5; D unclear. The CDR3 loop spans 14 amino acids. CDR1 and CDR2 (germline): ENHRY, SYGVKD. Trimming took 0 bases from V and 4 from J, leaving 7 bases between them. The CDR3 is CAISESFGNQPQHF. CDR3 sequence (DNA): TGTGCCATCAGTGAGTCCTTCGGTAATCAGCCCCAGCATTTT.

The gene calls are TRBV6-5 and TRBJ2-3, with D perhaps matching TRBD1 or TRBD2 (5 bases each). V was cut by 5 bases and J by 2 bases, with 14 bases left in between. The CDR3 extends over 15 amino acids. Germline values: CDR1 MNHEY, CDR2 SVGAGI. The CDR3 loop is CASSRQSGNTDTQYF. CDR3 bases: TGTGCCAGCAGTCGACAGTCGGGAAACACAGATACGCAGTATTTT.

The chain recombines TRBV7-2 with TRBJ2-7, with 7 positions matching TRBD2. V was pared by 0 bases and J by 7 bases, with 6 bases of the junction left unmatched. CDR1 and CDR2 (germline): SGHTA, FQGNSA. The CDR3 loop spans 14 amino acids. As DNA, the CDR3 is TGTGCCAGCAGCTTAGCGGGAGGGCCGCAGGAGCAGTACTTC. Its protein is CASSLAGGPQEQYF.

The chain has TRBV30 and TRBJ1-1; D possibly corresponds to TRBD1 (6 bases). Trimming removed 1 base at V and 5 bases at J, with 11 bases between. Germline V CDR1 and CDR2: GTSNPN, SVGIG (reference sequence). This CDR3 spans 13 amino acids. This chain's CDR3 is CAWSEQGKTEAFF. DNA for the CDR3: TGTGCCTGGAGTGAGCAGGGGAAGACTGAAGCTTTCTTT.

Details on this clone: Other nucleotide sequences in the sample specify the same CDR3. The rearrangement links TRBV9 to TRBJ1-1, with unresolved D. The CDR3 totals 13 residues. V shed 3 bases and J shed 5 bases, with 11 bases lying between them. CDR1 and CDR2 (germline): SGDLS, YYNGEE. CDR3 sequence reads: CASSGNSGTEAFF. As DNA, the CDR3 is TGTGCCAGCAGCGGGAACTCGGGGACTGAAGCTTTCTTT.